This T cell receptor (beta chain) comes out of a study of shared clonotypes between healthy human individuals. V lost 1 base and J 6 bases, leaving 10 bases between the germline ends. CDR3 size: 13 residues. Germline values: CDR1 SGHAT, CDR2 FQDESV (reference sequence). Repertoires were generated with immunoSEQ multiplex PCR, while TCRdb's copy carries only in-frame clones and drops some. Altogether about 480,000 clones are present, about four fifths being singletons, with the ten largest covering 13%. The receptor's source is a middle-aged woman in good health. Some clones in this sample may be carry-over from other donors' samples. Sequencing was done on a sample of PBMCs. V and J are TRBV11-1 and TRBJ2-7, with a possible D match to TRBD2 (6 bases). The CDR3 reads CASSLVGGGEQYF. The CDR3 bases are TGTGCCAGCAGCTTAGTGGGAGGAGGCGAGCAGTACTTC. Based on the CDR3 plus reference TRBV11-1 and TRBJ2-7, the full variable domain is EAEVAQSPRYKITEKSQAVAFWCDPISGHATLYWYRQILGQGPELLVQFQDESVVDDSQLPKDRFSAERLKGVDSTLKIQPAELGDSAMYLCASSLVGGGEQYFGPGTRLTVT.